The 19 T cell receptor beta chains reported below all come from one sample, sequenced in a study of T cell responses to AZD1222 COVID-19 vaccine. TCRdb's copy holds only in-frame clones and misses some; the assay was immunoSEQ multiplex PCR. The table lists more than 95,000 clones, around nine tenths of them singletons, with around 8.7% in the top ten. The input for sequencing was peripheral blood, taken on day 0 of AZD1222 vaccination. These receptors all come from an adult in good health.

This clone was recorded only once. The chain carries TRBV6-5 and TRBJ2-7, with D tentatively TRBD1 or TRBD2 (5 bases each). Trimming cost V 6 bases and J 4 bases, with 19 bases left between them. The CDR3 is made up of 15 amino acids. Per the germline V gene, CDR1 is MNHEY and CDR2 is SVGAGI. The CDR3 nucleotides read TGTGCCAGCAGCCGCGAGGGGCCCCAAGGGTACGAGCAGTACTTC. Amino acid sequence: CASSREGPQGYEQYF.

The chain combines TRBV5-5 with TRBJ1-4; D perhaps matches TRBD1 (5 bases). This CDR3 has 14 residues. Trimming cost V 2 bases and J 7 bases, with 12 bases left between them. The germline V gene has CDR1 SGHKS and CDR2 YYEKEE (reference sequence). CDR3 in amino acids: CASSLIAGSEKLFF. Here the CDR3 DNA reads TGTGCCAGCAGCTTAATCGCAGGGTCTGAAAAACTGTTTTTT.

The chain is built from TRBV3-1 (or the pseudogene TRBV3-2) and TRBJ1-4; the match to TRBD1 covers 7 bases. J was trimmed by 5 bases and V by 4 bases; bases with no gene match: 10. The germline CDR1 and CDR2 sequences are LGHDT and YNNKEL (reference sequence). CDR3 length equals 16 residues. CDR3 nucleotide sequence: TGTGCCAGCAGCCCGAACCTACAGGGGTCAAATGAAAAACTGTTTTTT. It yields the protein CASSPNLQGSNEKLFF.

The V and J genes are TRBV7-9 and TRBJ2-2; a possible D gene is TRBD1 (6 bases). The V and J ends lost 2 bases and 2 bases respectively, with 9 bases between them. The CDR3 runs 15 residues. The V gene's germline CDR1 is SEHNR and CDR2 FQNEAQ (reference sequence). For the CDR3, the DNA is TGTGCCAGCAGCTTACTGGGGGCCAACACCGGGGAGCTGTTTTTT. It codes for CASSLLGANTGELFF.

This clone was seen a single time. The chain combines TRBV5-1 with TRBJ2-5, with TRBD2 as a possible D gene (7 bases). Trimming pared 1 base from V and 5 bases from J, leaving 15 bases between. Looked up from germline, CDR1 is SGHRS and CDR2 is YFSETQ. CDR3 length: 15 amino acids. CDR3: CASSLFAGAPETQYF. The CDR3 DNA is TGCGCCAGCAGCTTGTTTGCGGGGGCCCCGGAGACCCAGTACTTC.

The V call is TRBV24-1, the J call TRBJ1-3, with unresolved D. V gave up 3 bases and J gave up 0 bases, with 5 bases separating them. This CDR3 is 14 amino acids long. CDR1 and CDR2 from the germline V gene are KGHDR and SFDVKD. The CDR3 nucleotides read TGTGCCACCAGTGATCCTATCTCTGGAAACACCATATATTTT. Protein: CATSDPISGNTIYF.

This clone was observed once. This rearrangement joins TRBV7-2 to TRBJ1-2, with D possibly TRBD1 on 6 matching bases. V was trimmed by 1 base and J by 5 bases, leaving 11 bases between them. Germline V lookup: CDR1 SGHTA, CDR2 FQGNSA. The CDR3 has 14 amino acids. The CDR3: CASSLGGGPYGYTF. For the CDR3, the DNA is TGTGCCAGCAGCTTAGGGGGGGGCCCATATGGCTACACCTTC.

The chain carries TRBV14 and TRBJ1-4; D gene unclear. Trimming removed 0 bases at V and 8 bases at J, with 4 bases between. The germline CDR1 and CDR2 sequences are SGHDN and FVKESK. The CDR3 runs to 12 residues. CDR3 bases: TGTGCCAGCAGCCAAGAGCGAGAAAAACTGTTTTTT. Translation: CASSQEREKLFF.

This sequence joins TRBV18 and TRBJ1-2; D remains unclear. Germline lookup yields CDR1 KGHSH and CDR2 LQKENI. V shed 2 bases and J shed 7 bases, with 23 bases lying between them. This CDR3 contains 17 residues. CDR3 amino acids: CASSPSDVRNGGIGYTF. DNA for the CDR3: TGTGCCAGCTCACCATCTGACGTACGCAACGGTGGGATTGGCTACACCTTC.

CDR3 bases: TGTGCCAGCAGTCCCGCTTGGGGCGGGAATCAGCCCCAGCATTTT. Encoded protein: CASSPAWGGNQPQHF. This chain uses TRBV28 with TRBJ1-5; possibly TRBD1 for D (5 bases). CDR3 length: 15 amino acids. The germline CDR1 and CDR2 sequences are MDHEN and SYDVKM. With 5 bases removed from V and 4 bases from J, the gap between germline ends came to 15 bases.

The chain employs TRBV10-3 and TRBJ2-5; D is unresolved. The CDR3 runs to 15 residues. With 3 bases removed from V and 5 bases from J, the gap between germline ends came to 16 bases. Germline V lookup: CDR1 ENHRY, CDR2 SYGVKD. In DNA, the CDR3 is TGTGCCATCAGTGAACCCTCCCGGTGGGTCGAGACCCAGTACTTC. Translating it yields CAISEPSRWVETQYF.

This rearrangement joins TRBV4-1 to TRBJ2-7; 7 positions match TRBD1. Trimming at V came to 2 bases and at J to 3 bases, leaving 7 bases not matched to a gene. The germline V gene has CDR1 MGHRA and CDR2 YSYEKL. This CDR3 comprises 15 residues. CDR3 nucleotide sequence: TGCGCCAGCAGCCAAACACCCACAGGGGACTACGAGCAGTACTTC. Translated: CASSQTPTGDYEQYF.

The rearrangement uses TRBV10-1 and TRBJ2-1; D may be TRBD1 or TRBD2 (6 bases each). This CDR3 is built from 15 residues. CDR1 WNHNN and CDR2 SYGVQD come from the germline V gene (reference sequence). Trimming pared 3 bases from V and 8 bases from J, leaving 17 bases between. The CDR3: CASSDRQGTRDEQFF. The CDR3 DNA reads as TGCGCCAGCAGTGACCGGCAGGGGACTCGGGATGAGCAGTTCTTC.

This chain connects TRBV29-1 to TRBJ2-7; D uncertain. With 0 bases removed from V and 1 base from J, the gap between germline ends came to 10 bases. Germline V gives CDR1 SQVTM, CDR2 ANQGSEA. The CDR3 length is 14 residues. CDR3 sequence (DNA): TGCAGCGTTGAAGATCGTCCAGATTCCTACGAGCAGTACTTC. Amino acid sequence: CSVEDRPDSYEQYF.

The chain has TRBV28 and TRBJ2-3; TRBD2 agrees at 7 bases. The CDR3 spans 14 residues. After removal of 6 bases from V and 5 bases from J, the junction contained 8 bases not matched to a gene. In germline, CDR1 is MDHEN, CDR2 SYDVKM. The CDR3 DNA reads TGTGCCAGCAGCTTAATAGCGGGCATAGATACGCAGTATTTT. Protein sequence: CASSLIAGIDTQYF.

This clone was seen a single time. This chain connects TRBV11-2 to TRBJ2-5; 11 nucleotides agree with TRBD2. After removal of 3 bases from V and 4 bases from J, the junction contained 1 base not matched to a gene. The CDR3 totals 14 residues. In germline, CDR1 is SGHAT, CDR2 FQNNGV. The CDR3 DNA reads as TGTGCCAGCAGCTTTAGCGGGGGGGGAGAGACCCAGTACTTC. It yields the protein CASSFSGGGETQYF.

The chain combines TRBV15 with TRBJ2-2; 10 bases are a match to TRBD2. V shed 2 bases and J 4 bases; nucleotides not matched to a gene: 22. Germline V gene sequence: CDR1 LNHNV, CDR2 YYDKDF (reference sequence). The CDR3 contains 22 residues. This chain's CDR3 is CATSRPTRSRLAGEGGTGELFF. The CDR3 nucleotides read TGTGCCACCAGCAGACCTACAAGATCAAGGCTAGCGGGAGAAGGAGGCACCGGGGAGCTGTTTTTT. The full variable domain, completed using reference TRBV15 and TRBJ2-2, is DAMVIQNPRYQVTQFGKPVTLSCSQTLNHNVMYWYQQKSSQAPKLLFHYYDKDFNNEADTPDNFQSRRPNTSFCFLDIRSPGLGDTAMYLCATSRPTRSRLAGEGGTGELFFGEGSRLTVL.

The chain is built from TRBV5-4 and TRBJ2-5, with D unresolved. V lost 0 bases and J 5 bases, leaving 14 bases between the germline ends. The CDR3 covers 15 residues. CDR1 is SGHNT and CDR2 is YYREEE in the germline V gene (reference sequence). CDR3 nucleotides: TGTGCCAGCAGCTTGGAGAACCTGGACGGGGAGACCCAGTACTTC. Amino acids: CASSLENLDGETQYF.

V and J are TRBV28 and TRBJ2-7; 8 nucleotides agree with TRBD1. J gave up 6 bases and V 8 bases, and 15 bases lay outside the gene matches. This CDR3 is 15 amino acids long. The germline V gene has CDR1 MDHEN and CDR2 SYDVKM. CDR3 sequence reads: CASCPRGQGPIEQYF. For the CDR3, the DNA is TGTGCCAGCTGCCCGCGAGGACAGGGCCCTATCGAGCAGTACTTC.